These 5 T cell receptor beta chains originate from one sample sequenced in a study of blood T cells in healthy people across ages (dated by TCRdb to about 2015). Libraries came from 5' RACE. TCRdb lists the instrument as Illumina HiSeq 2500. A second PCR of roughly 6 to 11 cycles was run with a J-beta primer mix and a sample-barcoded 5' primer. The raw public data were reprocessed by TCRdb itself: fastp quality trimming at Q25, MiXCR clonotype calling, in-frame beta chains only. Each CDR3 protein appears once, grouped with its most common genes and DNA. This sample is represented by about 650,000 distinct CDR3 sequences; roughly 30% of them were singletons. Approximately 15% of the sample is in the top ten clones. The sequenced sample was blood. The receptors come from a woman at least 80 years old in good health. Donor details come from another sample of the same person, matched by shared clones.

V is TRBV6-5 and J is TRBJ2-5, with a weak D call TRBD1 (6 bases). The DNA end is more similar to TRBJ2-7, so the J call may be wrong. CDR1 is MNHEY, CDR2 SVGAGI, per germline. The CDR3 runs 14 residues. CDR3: CASSQRDTVSEQYF. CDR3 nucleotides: TGTGCCAGCAGCCAAAGGGACACCGTCAGCGAGCAGTACTTC.

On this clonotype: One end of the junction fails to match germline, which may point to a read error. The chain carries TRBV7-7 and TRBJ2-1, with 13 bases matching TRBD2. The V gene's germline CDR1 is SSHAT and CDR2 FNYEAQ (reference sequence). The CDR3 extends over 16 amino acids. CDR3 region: CASSFGTSGAYNEQFF. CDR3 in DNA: TGTGCTAGCAGCTTCGGGACTAGCGGGGCCTACAATGAGCAGTTCTTC.

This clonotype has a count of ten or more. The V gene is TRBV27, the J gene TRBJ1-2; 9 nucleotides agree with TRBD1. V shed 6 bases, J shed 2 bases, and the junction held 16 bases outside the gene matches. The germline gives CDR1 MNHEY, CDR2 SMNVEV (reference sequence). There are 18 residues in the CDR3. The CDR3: CASSQRAMGQGLNYGYTF. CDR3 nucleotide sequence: TGTGCCAGCAGCCAAAGGGCGATGGGACAGGGACTGAACTATGGCTACACCTTC.

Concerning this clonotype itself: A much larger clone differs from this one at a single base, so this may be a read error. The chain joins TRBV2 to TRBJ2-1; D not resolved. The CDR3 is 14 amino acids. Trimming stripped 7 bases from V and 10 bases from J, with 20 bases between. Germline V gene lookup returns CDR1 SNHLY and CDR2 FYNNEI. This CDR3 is CASNLAETIREQFF. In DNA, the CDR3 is TGTGCCAGCAATCTTGCGGAAACGATCAGGGAGCAGTTCTTC.

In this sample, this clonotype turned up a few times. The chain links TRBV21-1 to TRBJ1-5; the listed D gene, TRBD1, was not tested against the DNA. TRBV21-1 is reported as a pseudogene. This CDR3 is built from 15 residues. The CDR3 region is CASSATDRPNQPQHF. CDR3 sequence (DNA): TGTGCCAGCAGCGCCACGGACAGACCCAATCAGCCCCAGCATTTT.